The present entry profiles one T cell receptor (beta chain) with its context. Its matching antigen is unknown. Here immunoSEQ multiplex PCR was the method, and the copy in TCRdb shows in-frame clones only, minus some. Counted here are 150,000 to 200,000 clones, just under 95% occurring once; the ten biggest clones make up 0.7% to 0.9%. The germline V gene encodes CDR1 SGHTA and CDR2 FQGNSA. Between the trimmed V and J ends, which lost 5 bases and 4 bases, there was a span of 15 bases. CDR3 length: 14 amino acids. The data originate from a study of T cell responses to AZD1222 COVID-19 vaccine. Study-level findings and limits: Repertoire sampling happened only post peak T cell response. The span of vaccine-associated CD4 TCRs extended across spike, with dominance at 160-218 and 743-854. AZD1222 recipients seropositive at baseline numbered only five to seven.

This TCR derives from an adult in good health. The source was peripheral blood, collected on day 0 of AZD1222 vaccination. The genes are TRBV7-2 and TRBJ2-7; perhaps TRBD2 as D (6 bases). CDR3 sequence (DNA): TGTGCCAGCAGCCCCAGGAGCGGGCCTTACGAGCAGTACTTC. This codes for CASSPRSGPYEQYF. The complete variable domain, with remaining parts taken from reference TRBV7-2 and TRBJ2-7, reads GAGVSQSPSNKVTEKGKDVELRCDPISGHTALYWYRQSLGQGLEFLIYFQGNSAPDKSGLPSDRFSAERTGGSVSTLTIQRTQQEDSAVYLCASSPRSGPYEQYFGPGTRLTVT.